The text below deals with one T cell receptor (beta chain). The CDR3 has 21 amino acids. Trimming cost V 0 bases and J 3 bases; bases outside gene matches: 17. Germline CDR1 and CDR2: LGHNT and FRNRAP. The data were taken from a study of blood T cell repertoires in COVID-19. Study in general: In each case, the material was cDNA or gDNA derived from T cells, B-cell-depleted T cells, or PBMCs.

Cohort 3 donors were reported recovered after two negative PCRs, clearance, or symptom resolution. TCRdb's copy holds only in-frame clones and misses some; the assay was immunoSEQ multiplex PCR. In the table there are roughly 300,000 clones, 85% to 90% of which are singletons. The receptor was isolated from a man aged 25 to 40 who had recovered from COVID-19. The chain couples TRBV12-5 to TRBJ2-3; 11 nucleotides match TRBD2. Sequenced sample: PBMCs or T cells enriched from blood (not recorded which). The CDR3 DNA is TGTGCTAGTGGTTTGGTACTATCGACTAGCGGGGCGGGGGTAGGAACAGATACGCAGTATTTT. Translated, it gives CASGLVLSTSGAGVGTDTQYF.